This TCR beta chain is from a study of radiotherapy plus CTLA-4 blockade in lung cancer. This clone showed up just once. TCRdb's copy holds only in-frame clones and misses some; the assay was immunoSEQ multiplex PCR. In the table there are roughly 110,000 clones, 81% of which are singletons. This CDR3 has 11 amino acids. The V end lost 7 bases, the J end lost 0 bases, and 7 bases lay between the germline ends. CDR1 is DFQATT, CDR2 SNEGSKA, per germline (reference sequence). This TCR derives from a human donor with non-small cell lung cancer that progressed on radiotherapy plus ipilimumab. Some clones in this sample may be carry-over from other donors' samples. The chain couples TRBV20-1 to TRBJ2-7, with a possible D match to TRBD2 (5 bases). Here the sequenced sample was peripheral blood, taken from a patient treated with radiotherapy plus ipilimumab. The CDR3 loop is CSVRVSYEQYF. The DNA for the CDR3 is TGCAGTGTGAGGGTCTCCTACGAGCAGTACTTC.